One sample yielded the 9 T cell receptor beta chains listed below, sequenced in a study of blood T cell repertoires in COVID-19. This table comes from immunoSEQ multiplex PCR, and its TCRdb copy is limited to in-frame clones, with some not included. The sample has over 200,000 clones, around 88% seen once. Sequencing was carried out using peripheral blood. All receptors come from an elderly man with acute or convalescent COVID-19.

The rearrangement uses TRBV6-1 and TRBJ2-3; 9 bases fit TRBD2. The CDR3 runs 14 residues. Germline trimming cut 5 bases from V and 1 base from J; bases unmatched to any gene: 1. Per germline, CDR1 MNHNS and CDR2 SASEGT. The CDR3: CASSLAGGTDTQYF. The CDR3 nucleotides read TGTGCCAGCAGTTTAGCGGGAGGCACAGATACGCAGTATTTT.

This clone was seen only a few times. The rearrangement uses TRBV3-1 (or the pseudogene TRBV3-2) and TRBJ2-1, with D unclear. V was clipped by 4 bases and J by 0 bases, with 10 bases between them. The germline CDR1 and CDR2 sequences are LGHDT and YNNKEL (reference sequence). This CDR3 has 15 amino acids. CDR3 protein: CASSPIIVSYNEQFF. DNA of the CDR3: TGTGCCAGCAGCCCTATAATAGTCTCCTACAATGAGCAGTTCTTC.

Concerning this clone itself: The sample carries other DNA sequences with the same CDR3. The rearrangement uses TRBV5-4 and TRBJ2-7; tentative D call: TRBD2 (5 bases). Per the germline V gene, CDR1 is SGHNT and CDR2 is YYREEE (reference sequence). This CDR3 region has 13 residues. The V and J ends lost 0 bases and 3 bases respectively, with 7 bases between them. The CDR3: CASSLAGSYEQYF. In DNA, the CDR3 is TGTGCCAGCAGCTTGGCGGGGAGCTACGAGCAGTACTTC.

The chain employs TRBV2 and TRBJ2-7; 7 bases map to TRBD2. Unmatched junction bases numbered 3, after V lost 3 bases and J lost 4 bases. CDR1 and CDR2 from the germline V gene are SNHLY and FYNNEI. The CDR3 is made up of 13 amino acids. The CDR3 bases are TGTGCCAGCAGTGAGGGCGGGAGTTACGAGCAGTACTTC. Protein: CASSEGGSYEQYF.

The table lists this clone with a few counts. The CDR3 sequence is CASSQGRTSGRWPQYF. As DNA, the CDR3 is TGCGCCAGCAGCCAAGGTCGGACTAGCGGGAGGTGGCCGCAGTATTTT. The J gene is TRBJ2-3, the V gene TRBV4-1, with 14 bases that match TRBD2. V shed 1 base and J 10 bases; nucleotides not matched to a gene: 7. The CDR3 is made up of 16 amino acids. The V gene's germline CDR1 is MGHRA and CDR2 YSYEKL.

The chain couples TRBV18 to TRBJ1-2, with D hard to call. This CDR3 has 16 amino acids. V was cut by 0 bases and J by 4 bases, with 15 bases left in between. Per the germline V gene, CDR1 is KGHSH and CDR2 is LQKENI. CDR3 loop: CASSPPSGRNAYGYTF. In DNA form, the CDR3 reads TGTGCCAGCTCACCACCTTCCGGGAGAAATGCCTATGGCTACACCTTC.

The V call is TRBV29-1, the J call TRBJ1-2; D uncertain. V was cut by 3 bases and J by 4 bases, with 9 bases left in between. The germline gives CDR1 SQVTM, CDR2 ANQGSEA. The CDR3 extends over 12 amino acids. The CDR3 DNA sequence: TGCAGCGTTGAGGCCAGTACCTATGGCTACACCTTC. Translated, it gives CSVEASTYGYTF.

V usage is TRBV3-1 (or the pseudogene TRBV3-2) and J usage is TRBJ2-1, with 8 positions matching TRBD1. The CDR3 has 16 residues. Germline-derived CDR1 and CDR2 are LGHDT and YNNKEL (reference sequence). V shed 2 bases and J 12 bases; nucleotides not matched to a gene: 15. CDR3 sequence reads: CASSQSYRGRMMGQFF. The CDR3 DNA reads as TGTGCCAGCAGCCAATCCTACAGGGGGAGAATGATGGGGCAGTTCTTC.

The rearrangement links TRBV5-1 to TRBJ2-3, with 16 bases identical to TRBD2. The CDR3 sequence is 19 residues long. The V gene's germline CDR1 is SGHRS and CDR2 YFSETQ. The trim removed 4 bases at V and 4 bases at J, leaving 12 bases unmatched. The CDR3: CASSVTPGLAGGVADTQYF. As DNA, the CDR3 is TGCGCCAGCAGCGTAACCCCGGGACTAGCGGGAGGGGTTGCAGATACGCAGTATTTT.